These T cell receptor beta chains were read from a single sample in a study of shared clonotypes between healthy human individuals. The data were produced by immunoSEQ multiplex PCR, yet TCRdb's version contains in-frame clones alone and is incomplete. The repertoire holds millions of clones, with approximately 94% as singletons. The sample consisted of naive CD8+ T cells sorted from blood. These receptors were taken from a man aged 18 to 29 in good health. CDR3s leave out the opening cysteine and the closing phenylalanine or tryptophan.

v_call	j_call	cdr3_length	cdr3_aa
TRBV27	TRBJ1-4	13	ASSASQTGGLKLF
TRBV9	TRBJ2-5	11	ASSVGGEETQY
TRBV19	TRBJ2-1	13	ASSIGTGPYNEQF
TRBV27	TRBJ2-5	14	ASSSYRGLDQETQY
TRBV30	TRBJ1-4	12	ACTPAHKMEKLF
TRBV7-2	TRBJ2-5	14	ASSLAVRGDQETQY
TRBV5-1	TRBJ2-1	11	ASSLPPNNEQF
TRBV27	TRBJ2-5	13	ASSVAGGAGETQY
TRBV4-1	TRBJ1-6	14	ASSPPGDTYNSPLH
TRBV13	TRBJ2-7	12	ASSYGQGGYEQY
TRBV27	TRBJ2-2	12	ASSFGQDTGELF
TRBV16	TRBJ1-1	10	ASSLQGTEAF
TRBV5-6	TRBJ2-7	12	ASSWGTGSSEQY
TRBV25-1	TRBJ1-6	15	ASSERDRKKYNSPLH
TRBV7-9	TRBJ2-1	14	ASSPGTGHTYNEQF
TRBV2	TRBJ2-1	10	ASTGEANEQF
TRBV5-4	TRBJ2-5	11	ASSLTGGPPAD
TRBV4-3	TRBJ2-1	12	ASSQEGTDNEQF
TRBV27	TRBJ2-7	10	ASSTSSYEQY
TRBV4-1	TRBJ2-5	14	ASSHLIAGEGKTQY
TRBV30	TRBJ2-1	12	AWSVMGWQDEQF
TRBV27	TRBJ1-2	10	ASSLSGGSYT
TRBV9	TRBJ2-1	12	ASSVYGPNDEQF
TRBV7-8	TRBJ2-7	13	ASSLETETYYEQY
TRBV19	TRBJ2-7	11	ASSIGGGYEQY
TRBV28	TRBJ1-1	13	ASSFRGRMNTEAF
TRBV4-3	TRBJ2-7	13	ASSQGLAGTYEQY
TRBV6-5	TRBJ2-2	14	ASSYSHRVDTGELF
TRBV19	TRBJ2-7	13	ASSIVADLGNEQY
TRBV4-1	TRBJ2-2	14	ASSQPAGQGAGELF
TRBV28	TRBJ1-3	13	ASSLPGFSGNTIY
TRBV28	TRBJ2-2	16	ASSYRGVVKFLAGELF
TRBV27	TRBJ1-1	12	ASSLGGADTEAF
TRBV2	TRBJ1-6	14	ASSELGPFGNSPLH
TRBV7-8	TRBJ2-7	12	ASSPSTGTYEQY
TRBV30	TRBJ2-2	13	ASADSGGYTGELF